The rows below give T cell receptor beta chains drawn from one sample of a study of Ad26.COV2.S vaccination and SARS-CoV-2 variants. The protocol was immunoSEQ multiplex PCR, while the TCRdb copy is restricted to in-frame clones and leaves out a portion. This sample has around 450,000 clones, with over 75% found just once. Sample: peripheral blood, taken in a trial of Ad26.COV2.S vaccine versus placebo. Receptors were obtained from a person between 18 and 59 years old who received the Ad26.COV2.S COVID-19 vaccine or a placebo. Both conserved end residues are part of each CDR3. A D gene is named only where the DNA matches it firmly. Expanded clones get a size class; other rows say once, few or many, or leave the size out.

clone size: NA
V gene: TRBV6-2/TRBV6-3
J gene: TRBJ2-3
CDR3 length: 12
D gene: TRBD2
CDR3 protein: CASSYVGLAKSF
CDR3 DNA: TGTGCCAGCAGTTACGTGGGACTAGCGAAGTCTTTT

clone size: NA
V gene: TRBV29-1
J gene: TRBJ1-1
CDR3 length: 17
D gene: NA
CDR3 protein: CSVEDRRGKGPNTEAFF
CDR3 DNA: TGCAGCGTTGAAGATCGTAGGGGAAAAGGCCCGAACACTGAAGCTTTCTTT

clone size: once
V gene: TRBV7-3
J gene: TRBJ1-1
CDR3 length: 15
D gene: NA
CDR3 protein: CASTPRRGMNTEAFF
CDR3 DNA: TGTGCCAGCACCCCGAGGAGGGGTATGAACACTGAAGCTTTCTTT

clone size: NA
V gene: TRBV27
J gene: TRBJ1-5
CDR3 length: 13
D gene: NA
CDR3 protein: CASSLSTNQPQHF
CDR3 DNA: TGTGCCAGCAGTTTATCTACTAATCAGCCCCAGCATTTT

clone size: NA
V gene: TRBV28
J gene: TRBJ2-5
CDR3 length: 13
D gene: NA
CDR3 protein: CATGAGLQETQYF
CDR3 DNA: TGTGCCACGGGGGCGGGGCTCCAAGAGACCCAGTACTTC

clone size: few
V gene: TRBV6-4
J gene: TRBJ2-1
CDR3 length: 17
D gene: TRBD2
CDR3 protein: CASSEIGTSGRPNEQFF
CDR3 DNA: TGTGCCAGCAGTGAAATCGGGACTAGCGGGAGGCCGAATGAGCAGTTCTTC

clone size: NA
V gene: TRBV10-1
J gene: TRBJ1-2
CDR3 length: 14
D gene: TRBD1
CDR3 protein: CASSDSRGPVGYTF
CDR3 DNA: TGCGCCAGCAGTGACAGCAGGGGGCCGGTTGGCTACACCTTC

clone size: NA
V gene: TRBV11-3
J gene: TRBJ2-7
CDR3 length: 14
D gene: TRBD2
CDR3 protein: CASSSGGVNYEQYF
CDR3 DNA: TGTGCCAGCAGCTCCGGGGGGGTAAACTACGAGCAGTACTTC

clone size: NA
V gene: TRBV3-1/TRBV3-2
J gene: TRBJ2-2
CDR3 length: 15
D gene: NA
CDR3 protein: CASSQFPGGAGELFF
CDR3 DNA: TGTGCCAGCAGCCAATTTCCCGGGGGCGCCGGGGAGCTGTTTTTT

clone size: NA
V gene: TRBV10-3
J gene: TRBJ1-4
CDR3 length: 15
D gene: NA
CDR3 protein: CAISGGGEAGEKLFF
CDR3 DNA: TGTGCCATCAGTGGGGGGGGCGAGGCGGGAGAAAAACTGTTTTTT

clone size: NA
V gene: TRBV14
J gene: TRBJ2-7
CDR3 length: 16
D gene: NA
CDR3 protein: CASSKGRGGHPYEQYF
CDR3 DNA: TGTGCCAGCAGCAAGGGAAGGGGGGGGCACCCCTACGAGCAGTACTTC

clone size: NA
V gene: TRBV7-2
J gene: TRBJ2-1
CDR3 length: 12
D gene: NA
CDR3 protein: CASSPQNNEQFF
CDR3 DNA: TGTGCCAGCAGCCCCCAGAACAATGAGCAGTTCTTC

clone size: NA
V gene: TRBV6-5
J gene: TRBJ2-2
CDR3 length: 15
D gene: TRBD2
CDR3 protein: CASSPLAADTGELFF
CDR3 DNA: TGTGCCAGCAGTCCCCTAGCGGCAGACACCGGGGAGCTGTTTTTT

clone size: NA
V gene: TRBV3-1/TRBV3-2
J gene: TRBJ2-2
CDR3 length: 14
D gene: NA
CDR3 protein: CASSSRQTAGELFF
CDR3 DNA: TGTGCCAGCAGCTCCCGACAGACGGCCGGGGAGCTGTTTTTT

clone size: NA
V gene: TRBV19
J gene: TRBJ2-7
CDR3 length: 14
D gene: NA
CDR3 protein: CASSIAGAGYEQYF
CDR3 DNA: TGTGCCAGTAGTATAGCGGGAGCGGGCTACGAGCAGTACTTC

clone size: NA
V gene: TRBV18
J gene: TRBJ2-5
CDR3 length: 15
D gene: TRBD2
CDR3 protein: CASSPRLANGETQYF
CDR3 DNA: TGTGCCAGCTCACCGAGACTAGCTAACGGGGAGACCCAGTACTTC

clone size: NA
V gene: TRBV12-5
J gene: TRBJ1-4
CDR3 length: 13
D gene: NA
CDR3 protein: CASGLPPDEKLFF
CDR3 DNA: TGTGCTAGTGGTTTGCCTCCAGATGAAAAACTGTTTTTT

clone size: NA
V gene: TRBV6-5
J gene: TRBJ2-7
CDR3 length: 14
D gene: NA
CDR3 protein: CAASGRWPYYEQYF
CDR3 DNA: TGTGCCGCGTCAGGACGCTGGCCCTACTACGAGCAGTACTTC

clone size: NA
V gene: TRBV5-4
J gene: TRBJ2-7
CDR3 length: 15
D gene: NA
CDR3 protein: CASSSVGTAAYEQYF
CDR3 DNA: TGTGCCAGCAGCTCGGTGGGGACGGCAGCCTACGAGCAGTACTTC

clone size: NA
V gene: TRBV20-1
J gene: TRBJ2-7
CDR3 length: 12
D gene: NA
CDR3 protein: CSASVKGHEQYF
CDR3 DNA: TGCAGTGCTAGTGTGAAGGGGCACGAGCAGTACTTC

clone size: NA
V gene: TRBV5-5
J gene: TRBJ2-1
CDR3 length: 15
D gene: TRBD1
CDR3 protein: CASSMRQGNYNEQFF
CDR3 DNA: TGTGCCAGCAGCATGCGACAGGGTAATTACAATGAGCAGTTCTTC